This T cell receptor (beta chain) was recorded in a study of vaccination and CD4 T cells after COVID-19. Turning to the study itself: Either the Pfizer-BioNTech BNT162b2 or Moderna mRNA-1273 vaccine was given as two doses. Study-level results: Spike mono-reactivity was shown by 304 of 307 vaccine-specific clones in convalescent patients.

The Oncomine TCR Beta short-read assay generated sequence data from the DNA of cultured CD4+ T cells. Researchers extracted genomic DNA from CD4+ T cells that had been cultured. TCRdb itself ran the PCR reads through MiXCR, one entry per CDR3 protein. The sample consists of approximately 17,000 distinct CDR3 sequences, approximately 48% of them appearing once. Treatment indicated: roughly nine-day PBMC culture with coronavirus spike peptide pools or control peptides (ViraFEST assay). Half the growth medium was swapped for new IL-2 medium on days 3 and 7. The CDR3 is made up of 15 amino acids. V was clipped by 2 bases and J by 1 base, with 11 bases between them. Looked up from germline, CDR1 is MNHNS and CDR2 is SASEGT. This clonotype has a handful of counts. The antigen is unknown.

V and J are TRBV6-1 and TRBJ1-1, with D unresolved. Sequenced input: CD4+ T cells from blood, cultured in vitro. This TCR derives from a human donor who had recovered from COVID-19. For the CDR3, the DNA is TGTGCCAGCAGTGAACGCTCTGGTTCGAACACTGAAGCTTTCTTT. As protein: CASSERSGSNTEAFF.